This T cell receptor beta chain is from a study of regulatory T cells in long-lasting Graves disease. As for the study in general: By definition, persistent Graves' disease involved antithyroid drugs for over 5 years alongside positive TSH receptor antibodies. General study points: Tissue studied was limited to peripheral blood, excluding thyroid tissue.

The CDR3 totals 13 residues. The V gene lost 4 bases and the J gene lost 7 bases, with 11 bases spanning the gap. Germline assignment: CDR1 LGHDT and CDR2 YNNKEL (reference sequence). The sample holds a few counts of this clonotype. The antigen remains undetermined. iRepertoire HTBI primers and Arm-PCR of CDR3 regions built TCR beta libraries. In the source study's methods: Analysis of the samples identified under 80 TRBV and more than eleven TRBJ segments. A single record per CDR3 protein comes from TCRdb applying MiXCR to the multiplex PCR reads. The V and J calls and clone size come from TCRdb's table, not from the authors' own analysis. The repertoire holds 700,000 or so distinct CDR3 sequences, with roughly 30% as singletons. Time point defined: persistent/refractory GD, antithyroid drugs over 5 years with positive TRAb. Researchers made the TCR library from RNA that was extracted from PBMCs. Doctors identified Graves' disease using the American Thyroid Association guidelines.

The sequence came from a female donor with Graves disease. The chain combines TRBV3-1 with TRBJ1-5, with D possibly matching TRBD1 (5 bases). The sample in question was peripheral blood mononuclear cells (PBMCs), obtained when the disease was refractory, from a patient treated with antithyroid drugs. The CDR3 DNA reads as TGTGCCAGCAGCCCCAGGGAGGTGCAGCCCCAGCATTTT. Translated, it gives CASSPREVQPQHF.